Presented here are 9 T cell receptor beta chains from one specimen sequenced in a study of spatial heterogeneity in lung cancer. TCRdb recomputed calls from the 5' RACE reads with MiXCR, one row per CDR3 protein. The table shows about 120,000 distinct CDR3 sequences, with more than 9% occurring only once. Stated time point: blood at routine non-recurrence follow-up after resection. Sequencing covered unsorted whole RNA taken from tumor, nontumor lung or frozen PBMC. The starting material was PBMCs, obtained at follow-up. Receptors originate from a male donor with early-stage non-small cell lung cancer.

This clonotype was detected a few times. V usage is TRBV11-2 and J usage is TRBJ1-4; possibly TRBD1 for D (6 bases). V lost 7 bases to trimming and J lost 1 base, with 19 bases between them. The germline V gene has CDR1 SGHAT and CDR2 FQNNGV. There are 17 residues in the CDR3. The CDR3: CASTVGGRGKTNEKLFF. As DNA, the CDR3 is TGTGCCAGCACCGTCGGCGGCAGGGGTAAAACTAATGAAAAACTGTTTTTT.

This clonotype came up a few times. V and J are TRBV7-9 and TRBJ1-1, with D uncertain. V was cut by 6 bases and J by 3 bases, with 11 bases left in between. The length of the CDR3 is 13 residues. Germline assignment: CDR1 SEHNR and CDR2 FQNEAQ (reference sequence). The CDR3 reads CASRTPMDTEAFF. In DNA, the CDR3 is TGTGCCAGCAGGACGCCAATGGACACTGAAGCTTTCTTT.

The chain links TRBV30 to TRBJ1-6; no firm D call. The CDR3 length is 13 residues. Trimming removed 0 bases from V and 7 bases from J, with 7 bases in between. The germline V gene encodes CDR1 GTSNPN and CDR2 SVGIG (reference sequence). The CDR3 here is CAWSVAGNSPLHF. The CDR3 region has the DNA TGTGCCTGGAGTGTAGCGGGCAATTCACCCCTCCACTTT.

This clonotype was recorded a few times. This chain uses TRBV7-9 with TRBJ2-7, with D hard to call. The CDR3 runs to 16 residues. Per the germline V gene, CDR1 is SEHNR and CDR2 is FQNEAQ (reference sequence). Trimming took off 3 bases at V and 1 base at J, with 16 bases between the two ends. The CDR3 nucleotides read TGTGCCAGCAGCTTTCCAGGACCCGCCGGTTCCTACGAGCAGTACTTC. Protein sequence: CASSFPGPAGSYEQYF.

The chain has TRBV14 and TRBJ1-2; D is uncertain. The V and J ends lost 4 bases and 3 bases respectively, with 9 bases between them. The CDR3 contains 13 residues. CDR1 SGHDN and CDR2 FVKESK come from the germline V gene. This CDR3 is CASSREAYYGYTF. CDR3 DNA sequence: TGTGCCAGCAGCCGGGAGGCATACTATGGCTACACCTTC.

The CDR3 sequence: CAISSGSYEQYF. The CDR3 DNA sequence: TGTGCCATCAGCTCCGGATCCTACGAGCAGTACTTC. The V and J genes are TRBV10-3 and TRBJ2-7; D unclear. Trimming pared 6 bases from V and 1 base from J, leaving 7 bases between. The CDR3 is made up of 12 amino acids. CDR1 is ENHRY, CDR2 SYGVKD, per germline.

This clonotype was seen repeatedly, ten times or more. The genes are TRBV4-3 and TRBJ1-3; tentatively, D is TRBD1 (6 bases). Trimming pared 0 bases from V and 7 bases from J, leaving 13 bases between. Germline values: CDR1 LGHNA, CDR2 YSLEER. The length of the CDR3 is 15 residues. CDR3 sequence: CASSQDPQGGNTIYF. The CDR3, as DNA: TGCGCCAGCAGCCAAGATCCACAGGGCGGGAACACCATATATTTT.

This clonotype has more than one count but fewer than ten. The V gene is TRBV12-3 or TRBV12-4, the J gene TRBJ1-2, with D maybe TRBD1 (5 bases). CDR3 size: 14 residues. Trimming stripped 6 bases from V and 4 bases from J, with 15 bases between. CDR3 loop: CASSPRGAPYGYTF. Here the CDR3 DNA reads TGTGCCAGCAGCCCCCGCGGGGCGCCCTATGGCTACACCTTC.

This clonotype showed up many times. The chain combines TRBV12-3 or TRBV12-4 with TRBJ1-5, with a weak D call TRBD1 (6 bases). The V end lost 1 base, the J end lost 1 base, and 8 bases lay between the germline ends. This CDR3 region has 15 residues. The CDR3 spells CASSLDRASNQPQHF. CDR3 bases: TGTGCCAGCAGTTTAGACAGGGCGAGCAATCAGCCCCAGCATTTT.